What follows are 29 T cell receptor beta chains derived from one specimen sequenced in a study of regulatory T cells in long-lasting Graves disease. Time point given: persistent/refractory GD, antithyroid drugs over 5 years with positive TRAb. Generation of the TCR library employed RNA extracted from PBMCs. Assembly of TCR beta libraries relied on iRepertoire HTBI primers together with Arm-PCR of CDR3 regions. TCRdb re-called the multiplex PCR reads with MiXCR, one entry per CDR3 protein. The table includes nearly 350,000 distinct CDR3 sequences, 15% to 20% detected once. This specimen consisted of peripheral blood mononuclear cells (PBMCs), obtained when the disease was refractory, from a patient treated with antithyroid drugs. These receptors all stem from a female donor with Graves disease.

In its sample, this clonotype was seen many times. The rearrangement joins TRBV3-1 to TRBJ2-7; D call uncertain. The V end was cut by 2 bases, the J end by 4 bases, with 12 bases between. CDR1 and CDR2 from the germline V gene are LGHDT and YNNKEL (reference sequence). The CDR3 length is 14 residues. CDR3 in DNA: TGTGCCAGCAGCCAATTGAGTTTGGTATACGAGCAGTACTTC. It encodes CASSQLSLVYEQYF.

This clonotype was seen a handful of times. V and J are TRBV12-3 or TRBV12-4 and TRBJ2-3, with D perhaps TRBD1 (5 bases). The CDR3 is made up of 12 amino acids. The V gene lost 3 bases and the J gene lost 14 bases, with 15 bases spanning the gap. The CDR3 loop reads CASSFWGAVGYF. The DNA of the CDR3 is TGTGCCAGCAGTTTTTGGGGCGCTGTGGGGTATTTT.

This clonotype showed up many times. This chain links TRBV2 with TRBJ1-6, with a weak D call TRBD1 (5 bases). Germline CDR1 is SNHLY and CDR2 is FYNNEI. Trimming shortened V by 0 bases and J by 2 bases, and 14 bases separated the two germline ends. The CDR3 length is 18 residues. The CDR3 is CASSEAPRRGAYNSPLHF. The CDR3 coding sequence is TGTGCCAGCAGTGAAGCGCCACGACGAGGGGCCTATAATTCACCCCTCCACTTT.

The CDR3 bases are TGTGCCAGCTCACCGGGACAGCTGAACACCGGGGAGCTGTTTTTT. Translation: CASSPGQLNTGELFF. V gene TRBV18 combines with J gene TRBJ2-2; 7 nucleotides agree with TRBD1. V lost 3 bases, J lost 1 base, and 2 bases stayed unmatched. This CDR3 comprises 15 residues. In germline, CDR1 is KGHSH, CDR2 LQKENI.

The V gene is TRBV12-3 or TRBV12-4, the J gene TRBJ1-5; possibly TRBD1 for D (6 bases). CDR3 length: 21 residues. The V end lost 0 bases, the J end lost 3 bases, and 27 bases lay between the germline ends. As DNA, the CDR3 is TGTGCCAGCAGTTTAGCCCAATCGGGTTTGGGGACATCGGCCACCAATCAGCCCCAGCATTTT. This translates into CASSLAQSGLGTSATNQPQHF.

This clonotype was counted ten times or more. V and J are TRBV6-5 and TRBJ1-1, with D hard to call. The CDR3 totals 14 residues. Germline V gene lookup returns CDR1 MNHEY and CDR2 SVGAGI. Trimming left V 4 bases short and J 0 bases short, with 9 bases between. CDR3 loop: CASSSLAMNTEAFF. In nucleotides, the CDR3 is TGTGCCAGCAGTTCCCTAGCCATGAACACTGAAGCTTTCTTT.

The V gene is TRBV6-1, the J gene TRBJ2-5, with 7 nucleotides matching TRBD2. V lost 6 bases to trimming and J lost 4 bases; unmatched junction nucleotides: 5. This CDR3 is 13 amino acids long. Germline loops: CDR1 MNHNS, CDR2 SASEGT. CDR3 region: CASSVGGGETQYF. The CDR3 DNA sequence: TGTGCCAGCAGCGTGGGCGGGGGAGAGACCCAGTACTTC.

This chain uses TRBV10-3 with TRBJ2-5; 8 positions match TRBD2. In germline, CDR1 is ENHRY, CDR2 SYGVKD. V dropped 3 bases and J dropped 0; count of bases not matched to a gene: 15. The CDR3 runs 19 residues. The CDR3 coding sequence is TGTGCCATCAGTGAACTTCCCGTTTTAGCGGGATCGTACCAAGAGACCCAGTACTTC. It translates to CAISELPVLAGSYQETQYF.

This clonotype was counted ten times or more. The gene calls are TRBV7-2 and TRBJ2-7; D is possibly TRBD1 (5 bases). Per the germline V gene, CDR1 is SGHTA and CDR2 is FQGNSA. This CDR3 comprises 14 residues. Between the trimmed V and J ends, which lost 1 base and 7 bases, there was a span of 14 bases. The CDR3 spells CASSLGTLPGEQYF. The CDR3 nucleotides are TGTGCCAGCAGCTTAGGGACCCTCCCAGGGGAGCAGTACTTC. Based on the CDR3 plus reference TRBV7-2 and TRBJ2-7, the full variable domain is GAGVSQSPSNKVTEKGKDVELRCDPISGHTALYWYRQSLGQGLEFLIYFQGNSAPDKSGLPSDRFSAERTGGSVSTLTIQRTQQEDSAVYLCASSLGTLPGEQYFGPGTRLTVT.

This clonotype was picked up a small number of times. V and J are TRBV9 and TRBJ1-2; D is unresolved. There are 15 residues in the CDR3. Germline V CDR1 and CDR2: SGDLS, YYNGEE. V gave up 1 base and J gave up 1 base, with 11 bases separating them. CDR3 sequence (DNA): TGTGCCAGCAGCGTAAGGAAGGCAGATAACTATGGCTACACCTTC. It encodes CASSVRKADNYGYTF. Full variable domain (rest looked up from reference TRBV9 and TRBJ1-2): DSGVTQTPKHLITATGQRVTLRCSPRSGDLSVYWYQQSLDQGLQFLIQYYNGEERAKGNILERFSAQQFPDLHSELNLSSLELGDSALYFCASSVRKADNYGYTFGSGTRLTVV.

The chain employs TRBV19 and TRBJ1-2; the match to TRBD1 covers 7 bases. Germline trimming cut 5 bases from V and 8 bases from J; bases unmatched to any gene: 8. The germline V gene has CDR1 LNHDA and CDR2 SQIVND (reference sequence). The CDR3 extends over 13 amino acids. In DNA form, the CDR3 reads TGTGCCAGTAGTTCTGACAGGGAGCGCGGCTACACCTTC. Protein product: CASSSDRERGYTF.

The chain has TRBV4-1 and TRBJ1-4, with D possibly TRBD1 on 5 matching bases. Trimming pared 5 bases from V and 7 bases from J, leaving 14 bases between. The length of the CDR3 is 14 residues. Germline V gene data show CDR1 as MGHRA and CDR2 as YSYEKL. The DNA of the CDR3 is TGCGCCAGCAGCGCACAAGGGACGGGTGAAAAACTGTTTTTT. It specifies CASSAQGTGEKLFF.

V and J are TRBV5-4 and TRBJ1-2; no definite D call. The V end lost 4 bases, the J end lost 2 bases, and 12 bases lay between the germline ends. This CDR3 comprises 14 residues. From germline, CDR1 is SGHNT and CDR2 YYREEE (reference sequence). CDR3 sequence reads: CASSTNQENYGYTF. CDR3 DNA: TGTGCCAGCAGCACCAATCAGGAAAACTATGGCTACACCTTC.

This clonotype came up many times. CDR3 DNA: TGTGCCAGCAGCTGGACAGGCGAGCAGTACTTC. Translated, it gives CASSWTGEQYF. The chain joins TRBV11-3 to TRBJ2-7; TRBD1 aligns across 7 bases. Germline lookup yields CDR1 SGHNT and CDR2 YENEEA. V lost 4 bases and J lost 6; bases outside the gene matches: 0. CDR3 length: 11 residues.

This clonotype has only a few counts. A much larger clone lies a single base off, so this may be a read error. The rearrangement uses TRBV28 and TRBJ2-2; tentatively, D is TRBD1 or TRBD2 (5 bases each). There are 15 residues in the CDR3. Germline assignment: CDR1 MDHEN and CDR2 SYDVKM. CDR3 loop: CASRKGRANTRELFF. The CDR3 DNA is TGTGCCAGCAGGAAGGGACGAGCGAACACCAGGGAGCTGTTTTTT.

The chain joins TRBV7-9 to TRBJ1-2; D remains unclear. This CDR3 region has 12 residues. The ends were cut back, 4 bases at V and 5 bases at J, with 8 bases in the middle. The germline CDR1 and CDR2 sequences are SEHNR and FQNEAQ (reference sequence). The CDR3 is CASSSLKYGYTF. The CDR3 bases are TGTGCCAGCAGCTCCCTCAAATATGGCTACACCTTC.

The V call is TRBV20-1, the J call TRBJ2-7, with no clear D. This CDR3 region has 15 residues. CDR1 DFQATT and CDR2 SNEGSKA come from the germline V gene (reference sequence). Trimming stripped 0 bases from V and 2 bases from J, with 14 bases between. CDR3 in amino acids: CSARDPERVTYEQYF. DNA for the CDR3: TGCAGTGCTAGAGATCCCGAAAGGGTTACCTACGAGCAGTACTTC.

This clonotype was observed a few times. The chain has TRBV18 and TRBJ2-7; no firm D call. The V end lost 3 bases, the J end lost 2 bases, and 11 bases lay between the germline ends. Germline loops: CDR1 KGHSH, CDR2 LQKENI. The CDR3 totals 14 residues. The CDR3 region is CASSPPARPYEQYF. CDR3 nucleotides: TGTGCCAGCTCACCCCCCGCTCGGCCCTACGAGCAGTACTTC.

This clonotype was recorded at least ten times. The V gene is TRBV12-3 or TRBV12-4, the J gene TRBJ2-2; D possibly corresponds to TRBD1 (7 bases). The V gene lost 6 bases and the J gene lost 3 bases, with 23 bases spanning the gap. The CDR3 runs 18 residues. The CDR3 DNA follows: TGTGCCAGCAGCCCCCTTTTCGGAGGGGGCGTAGACACCGGGGAGCTGTTTTTT. Translating gives CASSPLFGGGVDTGELFF.

A few counts support this clonotype. This sequence joins TRBV6-1 and TRBJ2-1, with no clear D. Germline CDR1 is MNHNS and CDR2 is SASEGT. There are 13 residues in the CDR3. The V gene lost 4 bases and the J gene lost 5 bases, with 9 bases spanning the gap. The CDR3 protein is CASSVGLNNEQFF. The CDR3 DNA reads as TGTGCCAGCAGTGTGGGTTTGAACAATGAGCAGTTCTTC.

The chain employs TRBV12-5 and TRBJ1-3, with D unclear. V was trimmed by 5 bases and J by 4 bases, leaving 15 bases between them. Germline loops: CDR1 LGHNT, CDR2 FRNRAP. The CDR3 runs to 15 residues. As DNA, the CDR3 is TGTGCTAGTGGTCTCGACCCGGTCGGAGGAAACACCATATATTTT. Protein sequence: CASGLDPVGGNTIYF.

This clonotype occurred a few times. The genes are TRBV20-1 and TRBJ2-7, with D unclear. V lost 6 bases to trimming and J lost 0 bases, with 15 bases between them. The CDR3 loop spans 14 amino acids. Germline assignment: CDR1 DFQATT and CDR2 SNEGSKA (reference sequence). The chain's CDR3 is CSAIRSRRSYEQYF. CDR3 DNA sequence: TGCAGTGCCATAAGATCCCGCCGCTCCTACGAGCAGTACTTC.

This clonotype was recorded many times. The V and J genes are TRBV20-1 and TRBJ1-4, with 8 bases matching TRBD1. Germline CDR1 and CDR2: DFQATT and SNEGSKA (reference sequence). The junction had 11 bases not matched to a gene; V was cut back by 0 bases and J by 8 bases. This CDR3 is 16 amino acids long. In DNA, the CDR3 is TGCAGTGCTAGAGAGGCCGTCAGGGGGCGAAGGGAAAAACTGTTTTTT. This sequence encodes CSAREAVRGRREKLFF.

This clonotype was picked up many times. V is TRBV12-3 or TRBV12-4 and J is TRBJ1-5; perhaps TRBD1 as D (6 bases). Trimming removed 4 bases at V and 4 bases at J, with 17 bases between. CDR3 length: 16 amino acids. CDR3 loop: CASSSRIGQPNQPQHF. CDR3 bases: TGTGCCAGCAGTTCCAGGATAGGACAGCCGAATCAGCCCCAGCATTTT.

The rearrangement links TRBV10-3 to TRBJ1-1; D not certain. The CDR3 is made up of 15 amino acids. V was cut by 0 bases and J by 0 bases, with 8 bases left in between. CDR1 and CDR2 (germline): ENHRY, SYGVKD. The CDR3 protein is CAISESGDLNTEAFF. The CDR3 DNA follows: TGTGCCATCAGTGAGTCGGGAGATCTGAACACTGAAGCTTTCTTT.

Regarding this clonotype: A far larger clone is off by one base, so a read error is likely. The genes are TRBV6-2 or TRBV6-3 and TRBJ2-5; 8 bases agree with TRBD1. J gave up 9 bases and V 6 bases, and 12 bases lay outside the gene matches. From germline, CDR1 is MNHEY and CDR2 SVGEGT. The CDR3 loop spans 14 amino acids. The DNA for the CDR3 is TGTGCCAGCAGCCGGGACAGGACGGGGGAGGCCCAGTACTTC. It specifies CASSRDRTGEAQYF.

At least ten counts were recorded for this clonotype. The chain employs TRBV28 and TRBJ2-2; the match to TRBD1 covers 10 bases. Germline V gives CDR1 MDHEN, CDR2 SYDVKM. The CDR3 consists of 16 residues. V lost 8 bases to trimming and J lost 5 bases; unmatched junction nucleotides: 11. The CDR3 loop reads CASVTRQGAGTGELFF. CDR3 DNA: TGTGCCAGCGTTACACGACAGGGGGCCGGGACCGGGGAGCTGTTTTTT.

This clonotype was recorded at least ten times. This chain uses TRBV6-5 with TRBJ1-5, with 9 nucleotides matching TRBD1. Losses at the gene ends were 2 bases for V and 1 base for J; bases not matched to a gene: 9. This CDR3 contains 18 residues. Germline assignment: CDR1 MNHEY and CDR2 SVGAGI. The chain's CDR3 is CASSYPAGQGRSNQPQHF. DNA for the CDR3: TGTGCCAGCAGTTACCCGGCTGGACAGGGGCGAAGCAATCAGCCCCAGCATTTT.

V gene TRBV19 combines with J gene TRBJ1-3; D not certain. The germline V gene has CDR1 LNHDA and CDR2 SQIVND (reference sequence). Between the trimmed V and J ends, which lost 4 bases and 0 bases, there was a span of 10 bases. The CDR3 has 15 amino acids. The CDR3 nucleotides are TGTGCCAGTAGTAATGTTAGGATCTCTGGAAACACCATATATTTT. Its translation: CASSNVRISGNTIYF.